This T cell receptor (beta chain) was recorded in a study of blood T cell repertoires in COVID-19. Study context: Italy, Spain and the United States were the sources of the convalescent and acute COVID-19 samples. PBMCs, B-cell-depleted T cells, or T cells were the source of the cDNA or gDNA that made up the material.

Under the authors' procedure: Amplifying reference gene primers gave estimates of nucleated cell counts. The protocol was immunoSEQ multiplex PCR, while the TCRdb copy is restricted to in-frame clones and leaves out a portion. V and J calls and clone size are given by that table; D and trimming were obtained from the DNA. The repertoire holds 150,000 to 190,000 clones, with about 85% as singletons. Germline V gene lookup returns CDR1 PRHDT and CDR2 FYEKMQ (reference sequence). Trimming removed 2 bases from V and 3 bases from J; junction bases left unmatched: 8. CDR3 length: 17 residues. A few counts support this clone.

The sample taken for sequencing was peripheral blood. The genes are TRBV13 and TRBJ2-3, with 10 bases matching TRBD2. This receptor was taken from a woman aged 70-85 years with acute or convalescent COVID-19. Here the CDR3 reads CASSLFSKRGGTDTQYF. In nucleotides, the CDR3 is TGTGCCAGCAGCTTATTTTCAAAGCGGGGGGGGACAGATACGCAGTATTTT. The full variable domain, in which reference TRBV13 and TRBJ2-3 provide the parts outside the CDR3, is AAGVIQSPRHLIKEKRETATLKCYPIPRHDTVYWYQQGPGQDPQFLISFYEKMQSDKGSIPDRFSAQQFSDYHSELNMSSLELGDSALYFCASSLFSKRGGTDTQYFGPGTRLTVL.